This TCR beta chain is from a study of blood T cell repertoires in COVID-19 (dated by TCRdb to the early 2020s). Background on the whole study: Collaborator samples came from the United States, Italy and Spain and covered acute and convalescent phases of COVID-19. The prospective study material was composed of cDNA or gDNA derived from T cells, B-cell-depleted T cells, or PBMCs. Subjects who had been exposed to COVID-19, were actively infected with it, or had recovered from it provided the deeply sampled blood TCRbeta repertoires that made up the dataset. A freely available public database, intended as a resource for researchers studying the immune response to SARS-CoV-2, is where the repertoires were released. Samples came from the ongoing ImmuneRACE study (first 160 participants) plus 1,254 subjects from 6 global collaborators. The sample metadata nearly always contained a de-identified subject ID, COVID-19 status, age in years and sex. Where available, HLA class I and class II types were taken from metadata supplied by the sample provider and were not determined by assay-based typing. Broader findings and caveats from the paper: The amount of clinical and demographic metadata varied by source and participant and was provided uncurated.

V gives up 2 bases and J gives up 6 bases, and the segment between their germline ends measures 17 bases. The CDR3, from cysteine to phenylalanine, totals 15 residues. CDR3 DNA is the only sequence kept; it has 45 bases, read in frame from the first base. CDR1 and CDR2 (MNHEY, SVGAGI) derive from the germline V gene. A word on this clone: The target of this receptor is not known. No base-level quality is on record; no much larger clone is a single base apart.

TCRbeta CDR3 regions were amplified from genomic DNA by means of the immunoSEQ Assay, a bias-controlled multiplex PCR. As for how the authors treated the data: Nucleated cell counts per sample were estimated from amplification of reference gene primers within the assay. To quantify the absolute abundance of each unique TCRbeta CDR3 rearrangement, sequence reads were collapsed and filtered. For each sample, productive Simpson clonality was calculated as the square root of Simpson's diversity index over productive rearrangements. Not all clones reach the TCRdb copy of this immuneACCESS table, which keeps in-frame sequences only. Checked studies attribute under half of the gap to unresolved V genes and leave the rest unexplained. That table is the source of V, J and clone size, and D and trimming were worked out from the DNA. For this sample there are 200,000 to 250,000 clones; about 90% appear just once. The top ten constitute about a tenth of the sample.

In the prospective study, participants were roughly 18 to 100 years old, resided in about two dozen geographic areas of the United States, and were enrolled through a virtual design. To assign participants to cohorts, the prospective study relied on clinical history that participants themselves reported in a screening survey and a study questionnaire. ImmuneRACE Cohort 3 recovered participants were defined by two consecutive negative NP/OP PCR tests, healthcare professional clearance, or symptom resolution. Each participant in the prospective study had whole blood, serum and a nasopharyngeal or oropharyngeal swab collected by mobile phlebotomists. Over an approximately 2-month period, participants in the prospective study had the option of providing additional blood draws and questionnaires. Prospective study blood samples were shipped either frozen or at room temperature before DNA extraction.

Recombination linked TRBV6-5 to TRBJ2-7; matching of 6 bases hints at TRBD2 as the D gene. The receptor was derived from a man aged 30-40 years who had recovered from COVID-19. Sequencing was carried out using PBMCs or T cells enriched from blood (not recorded which). The DNA reads TGTGCCAGCAGTTACCGTCCGGCGGGAAGGTTCGAGCAGTACTTC. Its coded protein is CASSYRPAGRFEQYF.